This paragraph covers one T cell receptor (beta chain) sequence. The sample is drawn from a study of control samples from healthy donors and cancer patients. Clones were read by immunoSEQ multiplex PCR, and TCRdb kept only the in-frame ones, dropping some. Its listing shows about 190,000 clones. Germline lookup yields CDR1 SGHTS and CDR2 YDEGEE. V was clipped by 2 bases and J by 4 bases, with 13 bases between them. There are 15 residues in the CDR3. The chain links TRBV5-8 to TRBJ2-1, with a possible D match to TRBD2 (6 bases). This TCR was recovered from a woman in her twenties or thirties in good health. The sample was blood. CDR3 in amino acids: CASSFSTSPYNEQFF. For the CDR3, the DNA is TGTGCCAGCAGCTTCAGCACTAGCCCTTACAATGAGCAGTTCTTC.